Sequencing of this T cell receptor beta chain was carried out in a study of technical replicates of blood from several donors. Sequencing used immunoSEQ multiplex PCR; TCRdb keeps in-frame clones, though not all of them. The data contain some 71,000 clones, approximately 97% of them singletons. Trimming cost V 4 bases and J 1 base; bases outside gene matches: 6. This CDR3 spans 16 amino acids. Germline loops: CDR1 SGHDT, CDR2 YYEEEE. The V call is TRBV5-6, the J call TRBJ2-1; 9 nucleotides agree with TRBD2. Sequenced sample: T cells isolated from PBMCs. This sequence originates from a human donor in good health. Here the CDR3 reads CASSHISGGSYNEQFF. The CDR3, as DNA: TGTGCCAGCAGCCATATTAGCGGGGGTTCCTACAATGAGCAGTTCTTC. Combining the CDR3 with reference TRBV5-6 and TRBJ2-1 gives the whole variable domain DAGVTQSPTHLIKTRGQQVTLRCSPKSGHDTVSWYQQALGQGPQFIFQYYEEEERQRGNFPDRFSGHQFPNYSSELNVNALLLGDSALYLCASSHISGGSYNEQFFGPGTRLTVL.